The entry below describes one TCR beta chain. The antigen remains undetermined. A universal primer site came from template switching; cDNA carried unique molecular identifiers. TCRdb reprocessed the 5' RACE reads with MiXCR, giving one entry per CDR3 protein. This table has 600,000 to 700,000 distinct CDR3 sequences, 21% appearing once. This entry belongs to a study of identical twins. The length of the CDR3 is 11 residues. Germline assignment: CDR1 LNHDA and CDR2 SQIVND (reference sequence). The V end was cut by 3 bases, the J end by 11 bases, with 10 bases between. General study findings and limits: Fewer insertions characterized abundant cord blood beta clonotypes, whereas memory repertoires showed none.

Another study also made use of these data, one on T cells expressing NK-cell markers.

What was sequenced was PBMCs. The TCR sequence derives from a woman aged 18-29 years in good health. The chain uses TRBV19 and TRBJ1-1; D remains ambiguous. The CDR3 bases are TGTGCCAGTAGTATCCAGCGGGCGGCTTTCTTT. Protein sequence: CASSIQRAAFF.